The rows below give T cell receptor beta chains drawn from one sample of a study of shared clonotypes between healthy human individuals. Some clones are missing from TCRdb's copy, which holds only in-frame ones; the method was immunoSEQ multiplex PCR. The data show some 1,600,000 clones, roughly 98% seen once. Specimen: naive CD4+ T cells sorted from blood. The receptors were sampled from a man younger than 40 in good health. The CDR3 runs from the conserved cysteine through the conserved F or W. A D gene is named only where the DNA matches it firmly. Where a row states a size, it is once, few, many or the class of an expanded clone; other rows omit it.

v_call: TRBV25-1; clone_size: NA; d_call: NA; j_call: TRBJ1-3; cdr3_length: 14; cdr3_aa: CASSATDSGNTIYF; cdr3_nt: TGTGCCAGCAGTGCGACCGACTCTGGAAACACCATATATTTT
v_call: TRBV6-5; clone_size: NA; d_call: NA; j_call: TRBJ2-1; cdr3_length: 13; cdr3_aa: CASRQEHYNEQFF; cdr3_nt: TGTGCCAGCCGACAGGAGCACTACAATGAGCAGTTCTTC
v_call: TRBV2; clone_size: once; d_call: NA; j_call: TRBJ2-2; cdr3_length: 16; cdr3_aa: CASSGVGGSGAGELFF; cdr3_nt: TGTGCCAGCAGTGGAGTTGGGGGGAGCGGCGCCGGGGAGCTGTTTTTT
v_call: TRBV28; clone_size: NA; d_call: NA; j_call: TRBJ2-7; cdr3_length: 12; cdr3_aa: CASSPGLYEQYF; cdr3_nt: TGTGCCAGCAGCCCAGGGTTGTACGAGCAGTACTTC
v_call: TRBV28; clone_size: NA; d_call: TRBD2; j_call: TRBJ2-7; cdr3_length: 17; cdr3_aa: CASSPLAGGRKPYEQYF; cdr3_nt: TGTGCCAGCAGTCCTTTAGCGGGAGGTCGGAAACCTTACGAGCAGTACTTC
v_call: TRBV18; clone_size: NA; d_call: TRBD2; j_call: TRBJ2-1; cdr3_length: 17; cdr3_aa: CASSPRAGSGSYNEQFF; cdr3_nt: TGTGCCAGCTCACCAAGAGCGGGGTCCGGCTCCTACAATGAGCAGTTCTTC
v_call: TRBV5-5; clone_size: NA; d_call: NA; j_call: TRBJ2-1; cdr3_length: 16; cdr3_aa: CASSSRALRNGDEQFF; cdr3_nt: TGTGCCAGCAGTAGCAGGGCACTGCGCAACGGGGATGAGCAGTTCTTC
v_call: TRBV5-6; clone_size: NA; d_call: NA; j_call: TRBJ1-5; cdr3_length: 17; cdr3_aa: CASSLFGGPIKNQPQHF; cdr3_nt: TGTGCCAGCAGCTTGTTTGGGGGGCCCATTAAAAATCAGCCCCAGCATTTT
v_call: TRBV5-4; clone_size: NA; d_call: NA; j_call: TRBJ2-5; cdr3_length: 14; cdr3_aa: CASSLERTQETQYF; cdr3_nt: TGTGCCAGCAGCTTGGAGCGGACACAAGAGACCCAGTACTTC
v_call: TRBV4-3; clone_size: NA; d_call: NA; j_call: TRBJ2-3; cdr3_length: 16; cdr3_aa: CASSQVDQGFPDTQYF; cdr3_nt: TGCGCCAGCAGCCAAGTTGACCAGGGGTTCCCAGATACGCAGTATTTT
v_call: TRBV7-3; clone_size: NA; d_call: TRBD2; j_call: TRBJ2-2; cdr3_length: 16; cdr3_aa: CASSSTSGRGTGELFF; cdr3_nt: TGTGCCAGCAGCTCCACTAGCGGGAGAGGTACCGGGGAGCTGTTTTTT
v_call: TRBV11-3; clone_size: NA; d_call: NA; j_call: TRBJ2-7; cdr3_length: 13; cdr3_aa: CASSLDLGYEQYF; cdr3_nt: TGTGCCAGCAGCTTAGATCTGGGTTACGAGCAGTACTTC
v_call: TRBV7-2; clone_size: NA; d_call: TRBD2; j_call: TRBJ2-1; cdr3_length: 14; cdr3_aa: CASSLVPSGNEQFF; cdr3_nt: TGTGCCAGCAGCTTAGTCCCTAGCGGGAATGAGCAGTTCTTC
v_call: TRBV5-4; clone_size: NA; d_call: NA; j_call: TRBJ1-2; cdr3_length: 15; cdr3_aa: CASSDAGELNYGYTF; cdr3_nt: TGTGCCAGCAGCGACGCAGGGGAATTAAACTATGGCTACACCTTC
v_call: TRBV18; clone_size: NA; d_call: NA; j_call: TRBJ2-2; cdr3_length: 14; cdr3_aa: CASSPDTNTGELFF; cdr3_nt: TGTGCCAGCTCACCCGACACAAACACCGGGGAGCTGTTTTTT
v_call: TRBV4-3; clone_size: NA; d_call: TRBD1; j_call: TRBJ1-2; cdr3_length: 16; cdr3_aa: CASSQLRTGGYHGYTF; cdr3_nt: TGCGCCAGCAGCCAATTAAGGACAGGGGGCTACCACGGCTACACCTTC
v_call: TRBV4-3; clone_size: once; d_call: TRBD2; j_call: TRBJ2-2; cdr3_length: 15; cdr3_aa: CASTRTSGMTGELFF; cdr3_nt: TGCGCCAGCACCCGGACTAGCGGCATGACCGGGGAGCTGTTTTTT
v_call: TRBV4-3; clone_size: NA; d_call: NA; j_call: TRBJ1-1; cdr3_length: 13; cdr3_aa: CASSQVYRAEAFF; cdr3_nt: TGCGCCAGCAGCCAGGTTTACAGGGCGGAAGCTTTCTTT
v_call: TRBV4-2; clone_size: NA; d_call: NA; j_call: TRBJ1-3; cdr3_length: 18; cdr3_aa: CASSQEGPRAASGNTIYF; cdr3_nt: TGTGCCAGCAGCCAAGAGGGCCCCCGGGCGGCCTCTGGAAACACCATATATTTT
v_call: TRBV7-9; clone_size: NA; d_call: TRBD2; j_call: TRBJ2-7; cdr3_length: 11; cdr3_aa: CATLAVDEQYF; cdr3_nt: TGTGCCACCCTAGCGGTGGACGAGCAGTACTTC
v_call: TRBV15; clone_size: NA; d_call: NA; j_call: TRBJ2-7; cdr3_length: 11; cdr3_aa: CATSREREQYF; cdr3_nt: TGTGCCACCAGCAGAGAACGCGAGCAGTACTTC
v_call: TRBV28; clone_size: NA; d_call: NA; j_call: TRBJ1-2; cdr3_length: 14; cdr3_aa: CASSSHPQGYGYTF; cdr3_nt: TGTGCCAGCAGTTCTCACCCACAGGGTTATGGCTACACCTTC
v_call: TRBV27; clone_size: NA; d_call: NA; j_call: TRBJ2-7; cdr3_length: 15; cdr3_aa: CASSSSGIPGYEQYF; cdr3_nt: TGTGCCAGCAGTTCTTCCGGCATTCCGGGCTACGAGCAGTACTTC
v_call: TRBV6-1; clone_size: NA; d_call: NA; j_call: TRBJ1-5; cdr3_length: 16; cdr3_aa: CASSGGRGGGNQPQHF; cdr3_nt: TGTGCCAGCAGTGGAGGCAGGGGAGGAGGCAATCAGCCCCAGCATTTT
v_call: TRBV7-9; clone_size: NA; d_call: NA; j_call: TRBJ1-5; cdr3_length: 12; cdr3_aa: CASSLTGQPQHF; cdr3_nt: TGTGCCAGCAGCTTAACGGGTCAGCCCCAGCATTTT
v_call: TRBV7-9; clone_size: few; d_call: NA; j_call: TRBJ2-1; cdr3_length: 17; cdr3_aa: CASSLGLGRATYNEQFF; cdr3_nt: TGTGCCAGCAGCTTAGGATTGGGTAGAGCAACCTACAATGAGCAGTTCTTC
v_call: TRBV5-6; clone_size: NA; d_call: NA; j_call: TRBJ1-5; cdr3_length: 15; cdr3_aa: CARYGCRIGNQPQHF; cdr3_nt: NA
v_call: TRBV30; clone_size: NA; d_call: TRBD2; j_call: TRBJ2-7; cdr3_length: 14; cdr3_aa: CAWSVHGLAGEQYF; cdr3_nt: TGTGCCTGGAGTGTACATGGACTAGCGGGCGAGCAGTACTTC
v_call: TRBV5-4; clone_size: NA; d_call: TRBD1; j_call: TRBJ2-1; cdr3_length: 14; cdr3_aa: CASSPGQGYNEQFF; cdr3_nt: TGTGCCAGCAGCCCGGGACAGGGCTACAATGAGCAGTTCTTC
v_call: TRBV19; clone_size: NA; d_call: NA; j_call: TRBJ2-5; cdr3_length: 15; cdr3_aa: CASSIMQGATETQYF; cdr3_nt: TGTGCCAGTAGTATAATGCAGGGAGCGACAGAGACCCAGTACTTC
v_call: TRBV7-8; clone_size: NA; d_call: NA; j_call: TRBJ1-5; cdr3_length: 15; cdr3_aa: CASSPPGRGNQPQHF; cdr3_nt: TGTGCCAGCAGCCCACCGGGGAGAGGGAATCAGCCCCAGCATTTT
v_call: TRBV19; clone_size: NA; d_call: NA; j_call: TRBJ2-1; cdr3_length: 14; cdr3_aa: CASNSLGQKNEQFF; cdr3_nt: TGTGCCAGTAATTCCCTGGGGCAGAAGAATGAGCAGTTCTTC
v_call: TRBV6-5; clone_size: NA; d_call: NA; j_call: TRBJ1-1; cdr3_length: 14; cdr3_aa: CASSRPDTHTEAFF; cdr3_nt: TGTGCCAGCAGCCGACCCGACACTCACACTGAAGCTTTCTTT
v_call: TRBV5-6; clone_size: NA; d_call: NA; j_call: TRBJ2-7; cdr3_length: 12; cdr3_aa: CASSIDLYEQYF; cdr3_nt: TGTGCCAGCAGCATCGACCTCTACGAGCAGTACTTC
v_call: TRBV28; clone_size: NA; d_call: NA; j_call: TRBJ1-1; cdr3_length: 13; cdr3_aa: CASSLTGTKKAFF; cdr3_nt: TGTGCCAGCAGTTTAACGGGGACCAAAAAAGCTTTCTTT
v_call: TRBV4-1; clone_size: once; d_call: NA; j_call: TRBJ1-2; cdr3_length: 12; cdr3_aa: CASSQDRVNYTF; cdr3_nt: TGCGCCAGCAGCCAAGACAGGGTGAACTACACCTTC
v_call: TRBV2; clone_size: NA; d_call: NA; j_call: TRBJ1-5; cdr3_length: 14; cdr3_aa: CASSSQGLRQPQHF; cdr3_nt: TGTGCCAGCAGTTCTCAGGGGCTACGGCAGCCCCAGCATTTT
v_call: TRBV7-2; clone_size: NA; d_call: NA; j_call: TRBJ2-3; cdr3_length: 12; cdr3_aa: CASTLRSDTQYF; cdr3_nt: TGTGCCAGCACCCTAAGGTCAGATACGCAGTATTTT
v_call: TRBV18; clone_size: NA; d_call: TRBD1; j_call: TRBJ2-5; cdr3_length: 14; cdr3_aa: CASAGQGRQETQYF; cdr3_nt: TGTGCCAGCGCGGGACAGGGGAGGCAAGAGACCCAGTACTTC
v_call: TRBV25-1; clone_size: once; d_call: NA; j_call: TRBJ2-7; cdr3_length: 14; cdr3_aa: CASSGLGGQDEQYF; cdr3_nt: TGTGCCAGCAGCGGCCTGGGGGGGCAGGACGAGCAGTACTTC
v_call: TRBV5-4; clone_size: NA; d_call: NA; j_call: TRBJ2-3; cdr3_length: 14; cdr3_aa: CASSLVRETDTQYF; cdr3_nt: TGTGCCAGCAGCCTCGTCCGGGAGACAGATACGCAGTATTTT
v_call: TRBV29-1; clone_size: NA; d_call: TRBD2; j_call: TRBJ2-5; cdr3_length: 13; cdr3_aa: CSVDGGLPGTQYF; cdr3_nt: TGCAGCGTTGACGGGGGACTACCAGGGACCCAGTACTTC
v_call: TRBV6-1; clone_size: NA; d_call: TRBD1; j_call: TRBJ1-5; cdr3_length: 16; cdr3_aa: CASSEMGGQGYQPQHF; cdr3_nt: TGTGCCAGCAGTGAAATGGGAGGACAGGGATATCAGCCCCAGCATTTT
v_call: TRBV6-4; clone_size: NA; d_call: NA; j_call: TRBJ2-1; cdr3_length: 14; cdr3_aa: CAGLRDRNYNEQFF; cdr3_nt: TGTGCCGGACTGCGGGACAGAAACTACAATGAGCAGTTCTTC
v_call: TRBV28; clone_size: NA; d_call: NA; j_call: TRBJ2-1; cdr3_length: 16; cdr3_aa: CASSFRAGSSYNEQFF; cdr3_nt: TGTGCCAGCAGTTTTCGGGCCGGGAGCTCCTACAATGAGCAGTTCTTC
v_call: TRBV18; clone_size: NA; d_call: NA; j_call: TRBJ2-7; cdr3_length: 14; cdr3_aa: CASSPTRSSYEQYF; cdr3_nt: TGTGCCAGCTCACCAACCAGGAGCTCCTACGAGCAGTACTTC
v_call: TRBV2; clone_size: NA; d_call: NA; j_call: TRBJ2-7; cdr3_length: 14; cdr3_aa: CASRPDGGPYEQYF; cdr3_nt: TGTGCCAGCAGACCGGACGGTGGACCCTACGAGCAGTACTTC
v_call: TRBV4-1; clone_size: NA; d_call: NA; j_call: TRBJ1-3; cdr3_length: 16; cdr3_aa: CASSQPQGAPGNTIYF; cdr3_nt: TGCGCCAGCAGCCAACCACAGGGTGCCCCAGGAAACACCATATATTTT